The clone carrying this T cell receptor beta chain was counted a few times. The antigen remains undetermined. Every isolated RNA sample was fully reverse transcribed, so sequencing captured expressed TCRB transcripts. The data were produced by immunoSEQ multiplex PCR, yet TCRdb's version contains in-frame clones alone and is incomplete. The sample has more than 350,000 clones, 11% seen once. Each of the CD4+ naive, central memory, regulatory and stem cell-like memory populations was sorted via CD45RO/CCR7/CD25/CD127/CD95/CD27. The source of the sample is a study of beta chain features in type 1 diabetes. The germline V and J ends were trimmed by 6 bases and 8 bases, with 17 bases remaining between them. This CDR3 has 14 residues. Germline CDR1 SQVTM, CDR2 ANQGSEA. Study-wide results and caveats: People with Type 1 diabetes carried modestly yet significantly shorter TCRB CDR3s in all four CD4+ subsets. Researchers could not determine here whether HLA type influences TCRB rearrangement. The naive, central memory and Treg TCRB repertoires of patients appeared to be more similar to one another than those of healthy donors.

The chain carries TRBV29-1 and TRBJ1-6; a weak D match, TRBD1 (6 bases). The receptor was isolated from a woman between 18 and 29 years old in good health. Sample: naive CD4+ T cells from blood. This CDR3 reads CSVGSGARDSPLHF. The CDR3 nucleotides are TGCAGCGTGGGGTCGGGGGCGAGGGATTCACCCCTCCACTTT.